The rows below give T cell receptor beta chains drawn from one sample of a study of CD8 T cells in ankylosing spondylitis. In TCRdb, the 5' RACE reads were re-called with MiXCR into one record per CDR3 protein. The data show about 540,000 distinct CDR3 sequences, roughly 13% seen once. The specimen sequenced was blood, either unsorted or a sorted T cell fraction (not recorded which). Receptors originate from a male donor with ankylosing spondylitis. CDR3s include the opening cysteine and the closing phenylalanine or tryptophan. A D gene is named only where the DNA matches it firmly. The size of a clone is reported for some rows only, either as once, few or many, or as a class for expanded clones.

TRBV15	TRBJ2-7	.	.	CATSRDVQLNEQYF	TGTGCCACCAGCAGAGATGTACAGCTGAACGAGCAGTACTTC
TRBV20-1	TRBJ2-3	few	.	CSARDPRAASTDTQYF	TGCAGTGCTAGAGACCCACGAGCGGCTAGCACAGATACGCAGTATTTT
TRBV24-1	TRBJ1-4	.	TRBD1	CATSDRPGQGRMRKLFF	TGTGCCACCAGTGACCGCCCAGGACAGGGGAGAATGAGGAAACTGTTTTTT
TRBV19	TRBJ2-2	.	TRBD1	CASSMGQGVSAGELFF	TGTGCCAGTAGTATGGGACAGGGGGTTTCCGCCGGGGAGCTGTTTTTT
TRBV20-1	TRBJ1-2	few	.	CSASPFQGTYGYTF	TGCAGTGCTAGCCCCTTCCAGGGGACTTATGGCTACACCTTC
TRBV4-1	TRBJ1-6	.	.	CASSQRSLEGGKGSPLHF	TGCGCCAGCAGCCAACGCTCCCTAGAGGGGGGGAAGGGATCACCCCTCCACTTT
TRBV3-1	TRBJ2-1	.	.	CASSQDKGNTMGFF	TGTGCCAGCAGCCAAGATAAGGGGAACACCATGGGGTTCTTC
TRBV20-1	TRBJ2-5	.	.	CSARVVSYETQYF	TGCAGTGCTAGGGTGGTCTCCTATGAGACCCAGTACTTC
TRBV5-1	TRBJ2-3	.	TRBD1	CASSADRATDTQYF	TGCGCCAGCAGCGCAGACAGGGCAACAGATACGCAGTATTTT
TRBV6-2/TRBV6-3	TRBJ2-7	.	.	CASKRGYEQYF	TGTGCCAGCAAGCGAGGATACGAGCAGTACTTC
TRBV2	TRBJ1-1	few	.	CASSELRGLHTEAFF	TGTGCCAGCAGTGAACTCAGGGGATTGCACACTGAAGCTTTCTTT
TRBV6-1	TRBJ2-1	.	TRBD1	CASSGLGQSSYNEQFF	TGTGCCAGCAGTGGGCTGGGACAGAGCTCCTACAATGAGCAGTTCTTC
TRBV12-3/TRBV12-4	TRBJ2-7	few	.	CASSFSYHTTYEQYF	TGTGCCAGCAGTTTTTCGTATCATACGACCTACGAGCAGTACTTC
TRBV24-1	TRBJ2-1	.	.	CATSERASFDEQFF	TGTGCCACCAGTGAACGGGCCAGCTTCGATGAGCAGTTCTTC
TRBV27	TRBJ2-7	few	TRBD2	CASSSTLAGDPYEQYF	TGTGCCAGCAGTTCAACCTTAGCGGGAGATCCCTACGAGCAGTACTTC
TRBV5-1	TRBJ2-3	.	.	CASSLAGKGHSTDTQYF	TGCGCCAGCAGCTTGGCCGGGAAGGGCCATAGCACAGATACGCAGTATTTT
TRBV3-1	TRBJ1-4	many	.	CASSQEGEKLFF	TGTGCCAGCAGCCAAGAGGGTGAAAAACTGTTTTTT
TRBV7-6	TRBJ2-7	.	.	CASSQAPYEQYF	TGTGCCAGCAGCCAGGCACCCTACGAGCAGTACTTC